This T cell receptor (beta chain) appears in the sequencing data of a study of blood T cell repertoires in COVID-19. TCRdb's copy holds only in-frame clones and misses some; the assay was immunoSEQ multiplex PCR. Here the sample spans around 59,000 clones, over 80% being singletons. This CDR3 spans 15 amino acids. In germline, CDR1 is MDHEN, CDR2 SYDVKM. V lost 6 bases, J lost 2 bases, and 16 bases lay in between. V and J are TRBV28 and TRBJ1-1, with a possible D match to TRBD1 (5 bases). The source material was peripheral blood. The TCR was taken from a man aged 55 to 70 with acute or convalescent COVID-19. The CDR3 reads CASRYLGGENTEAFF. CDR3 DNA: TGTGCCAGCAGATACCTTGGGGGGGAAAACACTGAAGCTTTCTTT.